This TCR beta chain stems from a study of CD8 T cells in ankylosing spondylitis. To note about this clonotype: This could be a read error, since a much larger clone is one nucleotide away.

TCRdb reprocessed the 5' RACE reads with MiXCR, giving one entry per CDR3 protein. The sample carries 100,000 to 150,000 distinct CDR3 sequences, 9.3% recorded once. Deletions cut 3 bases from V and 9 bases from J, with 15 bases between. The CDR3 totals 13 residues. Germline assignment: CDR1 MNHEY and CDR2 SVGAGI. The sequencing sample was made of blood, either unsorted or a sorted T cell fraction (not recorded which). The chain employs TRBV6-5 and TRBJ2-7; a weak D match, TRBD1 (6 bases). The clonotype comes from a male donor with ankylosing spondylitis or in good health (not recorded which). CDR3 coding DNA: TGTGCCAGCAGTTATAAAGGACCCAGGGGGCAGTACTTC. This encodes CASSYKGPRGQYF.